Each of the 32 T cell receptor beta chains below was sequenced from the same sample in a study of T cell repertoires in cytomegalovirus infection. Using its own MiXCR run on the reads, TCRdb lists one record per CDR3 protein. The table includes 80,000 or so distinct CDR3 sequences, 20% to 30% detected once. Their cognate antigens are unknown. The sequencing used CD8+ T cells from cultured PBMCs, collected from culture after CMV antigen stimulation. The source of these receptors is a human donor in good health (CMV status not recorded). Some clones in this sample may be carry-over from other donors' samples.

This clonotype was seen repeatedly, ten times or more. The V gene is TRBV5-8, the J gene TRBJ2-7; 9 bases line up with TRBD1. The CDR3 has 15 residues. V lost 2 bases and J lost 5; bases outside the gene matches: 8. Germline V CDR1 and CDR2: SGHTS, YDEGEE. The CDR3 DNA reads as TGTGCCAGCAGCTTTAAGGGACAGGGTCTCGACGAGCAGTACTTC. Amino acid sequence: CASSFKGQGLDEQYF.

In nucleotides, the CDR3 is TGTGCCAGCAGCTTCCCGGGACTCACAGATACGCAGTATTTT. It encodes CASSFPGLTDTQYF. The chain employs TRBV11-3 and TRBJ2-3; D is perhaps TRBD2 (6 bases). In germline, CDR1 is SGHNT, CDR2 YENEEA. The ends were cut back, 3 bases at V and 2 bases at J, with 9 bases in the middle. This CDR3 has 14 residues.

The table lists this clonotype with many counts. J is TRBJ1-1 and V is TRBV7-9, with no clear D. V was shortened by 7 bases and J by 1 base, with 10 bases between the two germline ends. CDR3 length equals 13 residues. Germline V gene data show CDR1 as SEHNR and CDR2 as FQNEAQ (reference sequence). CDR3 DNA: TGTGCCAGCACGGACGGGAGGAACACTGAAGCTTTCTTT. Protein sequence: CASTDGRNTEAFF.

A note on this clonotype: One junction end does not reproduce the germline sequence, and a read error may be involved. The J gene is TRBJ2-7, the V gene TRBV29-1, with D maybe TRBD1 (5 bases). Germline V lookup: CDR1 SQVTM, CDR2 ANQGSEA. The length of the CDR3 is 12 residues. Here the CDR3 reads CSVEDRAYEQYF. CDR3 sequence (DNA): TGCAGCGTAGAAGACAGAGCCTACGAGCAGTACTTC.

A single count supports this clonotype. No conserved phenylalanine or tryptophan ends this CDR3, so it is likely a read error. The chain links TRBV20-1 to TRBJ2-7, with D perhaps matching TRBD2 (6 bases). The CDR3 covers 14 residues. V shed 3 bases and J shed 3 bases, with 15 bases lying between them. Germline V CDR1 and CDR2: DFQATT, SNEGSKA (reference sequence). The CDR3 DNA follows: TGCAGTGCTAGCCCGTCTAGCGAGGTCTACGAGCAGTACTTA. Its translation: CSASPSSEVYEQYL.

The genes are TRBV27 and TRBJ2-1, with D possibly matching TRBD2 (6 bases). The germline gives CDR1 MNHEY, CDR2 SMNVEV (reference sequence). The CDR3 has 13 residues. Trimming cost V 2 bases and J 10 bases, with 12 bases left between them. The CDR3 protein is CASSLVSAGEQFF. The DNA for the CDR3 is TGTGCCAGCAGTTTAGTGAGCGCGGGGGAGCAGTTCTTC.

V is TRBV6-6 and J is TRBJ1-1; no clear D gene. The V gene's germline CDR1 is MNHNY and CDR2 SVGAGI (reference sequence). The CDR3 is made up of 12 amino acids. The germline V and J ends were trimmed by 11 bases and 1 base, with 11 bases remaining between them. In DNA form, the CDR3 reads TGTGCCGGCGAGTTGGAGAACACTGAAGCTTTCTTT. Its protein is CAGELENTEAFF.

This clonotype appeared many times. J is TRBJ1-2 and V is TRBV6-1; D not resolved. CDR3 length equals 18 residues. The germline gives CDR1 MNHNS, CDR2 SASEGT. V lost 0 bases to trimming and J lost 0 bases, with 17 bases between them. CDR3 coding DNA: TGTGCCAGCAGTGAAGCGGCCTACCGGGCCGTAGCTAACTATGGCTACACCTTC. Its protein product is CASSEAAYRAVANYGYTF.

The chain recombines TRBV5-6 with TRBJ2-7; 8 bases align to TRBD1. CDR1 and CDR2 (germline): SGHDT, YYEEEE. The CDR3 is made up of 15 amino acids. V dropped 4 bases and J dropped 0; count of bases not matched to a gene: 6. The CDR3 protein is CASSMTGVLSYEQYF. The DNA of the CDR3 is TGTGCCAGCAGCATGACAGGGGTTCTCTCCTACGAGCAGTACTTC. The entire variable domain, with the rest obtained from reference TRBV5-6 and TRBJ2-7, is as follows: DAGVTQSPTHLIKTRGQQVTLRCSPKSGHDTVSWYQQALGQGPQFIFQYYEEEERQRGNFPDRFSGHQFPNYSSELNVNALLLGDSALYLCASSMTGVLSYEQYFGPGTRLTVT.

This clonotype was picked up a small number of times. The rearrangement uses TRBV9 and TRBJ2-2; the D is unclear. Per the germline V gene, CDR1 is SGDLS and CDR2 is YYNGEE. Trimming left V 3 bases short and J 5 bases short, with 8 bases between. CDR3 length equals 13 residues. DNA for the CDR3: TGTGCCAGCAGCGACGTTGGAACCGGGGAGCTGTTTTTT. It yields the protein CASSDVGTGELFF.

The chain uses TRBV3-1 and TRBJ2-7; 9 nucleotides align to TRBD1. The junction had 7 bases not matched to a gene; V was cut back by 3 bases and J by 1 base. Germline assignment: CDR1 LGHDT and CDR2 YNNKEL (reference sequence). The CDR3 has 16 residues. The CDR3 sequence: CASSQWGTGYSYEQYF. Here the CDR3 DNA reads TGTGCCAGCAGCCAGTGGGGGACAGGGTATTCCTACGAGCAGTACTTC.

This clonotype was observed once. This chain links TRBV4-1 with TRBJ2-1; D might be TRBD2 (6 bases). The CDR3 has 16 residues. Germline CDR1 MGHRA, CDR2 YSYEKL. Trimming pared 0 bases from V and 5 bases from J, leaving 14 bases between. This CDR3 is CASSQDLWGGDNEQFF. The DNA for the CDR3 is TGCGCCAGCAGCCAAGATCTCTGGGGAGGCGACAATGAGCAGTTCTTC.

The chain combines TRBV20-1 with TRBJ1-3, with a weak D call TRBD1 (5 bases). V dropped 6 bases and J dropped 6 bases, with 15 bases sitting between them. Per germline, CDR1 DFQATT and CDR2 SNEGSKA (reference sequence). The CDR3 is made up of 13 amino acids. DNA for the CDR3: TGCAGTGCCCAACGGGACTCGGCAAACACCATATATTTT. Translation gives CSAQRDSANTIYF.

The CDR3 is CASSQDEASGGSDTQYF. The CDR3 bases are TGCGCCAGCAGCCAAGATGAGGCTAGCGGGGGGTCAGATACGCAGTATTTT. This chain links TRBV4-3 with TRBJ2-3; 11 positions agree with TRBD2. CDR1 and CDR2 (germline): LGHNA, YSLEER. The CDR3 loop spans 17 amino acids. V lost 0 bases, J lost 4 bases, and 6 bases stayed unmatched.

The chain links TRBV28 to TRBJ2-1, with D unresolved. Trimming left V 2 bases short and J 0 bases short, with 5 bases between. The CDR3 spans 14 residues. Germline-derived CDR1 and CDR2 are MDHEN and SYDVKM. DNA for the CDR3: TGTGCCAGCAGTTTAACAAGCTCCTACAATGAGCAGTTCTTC. Translation: CASSLTSSYNEQFF.

The genes are TRBV15 and TRBJ2-7; 7 bases align to TRBD1. V lost 3 bases and J lost 3; bases outside the gene matches: 14. Per the germline V gene, CDR1 is LNHNV and CDR2 is YYDKDF (reference sequence). The CDR3 is 17 residues long. CDR3 DNA sequence: TGTGCCACCAGCAGCAGCAACCCCGGGACAGAGCTCTACGAGCAGTACTTC. Amino acid sequence: CATSSSNPGTELYEQYF.

This clonotype appeared a few times. The chain couples TRBV11-3 to TRBJ2-3; D might be TRBD1 (6 bases). Between the trimmed V and J ends, which lost 2 bases and 2 bases, there was a span of 11 bases. Looked up from germline, CDR1 is SGHNT and CDR2 is YENEEA. The CDR3 extends over 15 amino acids. CDR3 coding DNA: TGTGCCAGCAGCTTATACGGGGACAACACAGATACGCAGTATTTT. It yields the protein CASSLYGDNTDTQYF.

This clonotype was found a few times. The V and J genes are TRBV27 and TRBJ2-5, with D unclear. Germline V gene lookup returns CDR1 MNHEY and CDR2 SMNVEV (reference sequence). The CDR3 consists of 14 residues. Trimming pared 6 bases from V and 0 bases from J, leaving 11 bases between. CDR3 nucleotides: TGTGCCAGCAGCCATACAGCGTACCAAGAGACCCAGTACTTC. Translating it yields CASSHTAYQETQYF.

The rearrangement joins TRBV24-1 to TRBJ2-7; possible D gene TRBD2, 5 bases. Germline CDR1 and CDR2: KGHDR and SFDVKD. The CDR3 runs to 13 residues. V shed 0 bases and J shed 6 bases, with 8 bases lying between them. CDR3 bases: TGTGCCACCAGTGATTTGGAAGGGAGCGAGCAGTACTTC. Protein sequence: CATSDLEGSEQYF.

This rearrangement joins TRBV9 to TRBJ2-7; 10 bases match TRBD2. The V segment lost 4 bases and the J segment 7 bases; nucleotides outside the gene matches: 8. This CDR3 is built from 14 residues. Germline assignment: CDR1 SGDLS and CDR2 YYNGEE. As DNA, the CDR3 is TGTGCCAGCAGCCAAGCGGGGGGGCCTTGGGAGCAGTACTTC. It is translated as CASSQAGGPWEQYF.

The genes are TRBV5-6 and TRBJ2-3, with 7 bases aligning to TRBD2. Unmatched junction bases numbered 12, after V lost 3 bases and J lost 8 bases. This CDR3 is 15 amino acids long. Germline CDR1 is SGHDT and CDR2 is YYEEEE. The CDR3 loop reads CASSYKAGRLGTQYF. The CDR3 bases are TGTGCCAGCAGCTACAAAGCGGGGCGATTGGGTACGCAGTATTTT.

V usage is TRBV5-1 and J usage is TRBJ1-2, with 7 bases lining up with TRBD1. CDR1 and CDR2 from the germline V gene are SGHRS and YFSETQ. V shed 4 bases, J shed 5 bases, and the junction held 8 bases outside the gene matches. This CDR3 comprises 14 residues. The CDR3 loop reads CASSPAGTDYGYTF. The CDR3 nucleotides read TGCGCCAGCAGCCCCGCGGGGACAGATTATGGCTACACCTTC.

The J gene is TRBJ2-2, the V gene TRBV5-4, with D perhaps matching TRBD1 or TRBD2 (5 bases each). V lost 4 bases and J lost 1, with 11 bases in between. Germline assignment: CDR1 SGHNT and CDR2 YYREEE (reference sequence). The CDR3 consists of 15 residues. CDR3 DNA sequence: TGTGCCAGCAGCCCTGGGGGTTTGAACACCGGGGAGCTGTTTTTT. The encoded protein is CASSPGGLNTGELFF.

This clonotype was counted between two and nine times. The chain couples TRBV28 to TRBJ2-7; D uncertain. Germline V gene data show CDR1 as MDHEN and CDR2 as SYDVKM. This CDR3 has 14 amino acids. V dropped 3 bases and J dropped 0 bases, with 9 bases sitting between them. The CDR3 loop is CASSLRNISYEQYF. Here the CDR3 DNA reads TGTGCCAGCAGTTTGAGGAATATCTCCTACGAGCAGTACTTC.

This clonotype was observed a single time. A junction boundary mismatches the germline segment, possibly from a read error. The V call is TRBV27, the J call TRBJ1-5; 7 positions match TRBD1. The germline CDR1 and CDR2 sequences are MNHEY and SMNVEV (reference sequence). The CDR3 has 15 residues. The CDR3 coding sequence is TGTGCCAACAGTTTAACAGGGGCTGGCAATCAGCCCCAGCATTTT. This encodes CANSLTGAGNQPQHF.

This clonotype was seen a handful of times. The chain employs TRBV27 and TRBJ2-5, with a possible D match to TRBD1 (5 bases). This CDR3 contains 16 residues. In germline, CDR1 is MNHEY, CDR2 SMNVEV (reference sequence). Trimming stripped 5 bases from V and 3 bases from J, with 19 bases between. CDR3 in amino acids: CASSPSPSRVEETQYF. The CDR3 DNA follows: TGTGCCAGCAGTCCGTCACCTTCCAGGGTGGAAGAGACCCAGTACTTC.

The rearrangement links TRBV12-3 or TRBV12-4 to TRBJ1-5, with D maybe TRBD1 (5 bases). V lost 1 base, J lost 4 bases, and 8 bases lay in between. The CDR3 loop spans 14 amino acids. The CDR3 DNA reads as TGTGCCAGCAGTTTAGGGGGCGAGAATCAGCCCCAGCATTTT. Protein: CASSLGGENQPQHF.

The genes are TRBV6-2 or TRBV6-3 and TRBJ1-1; D may be TRBD1 (6 bases). CDR3 length equals 16 residues. CDR1 and CDR2 from the germline V gene are MNHEY and SVGEGT. Trimming took 5 bases from V and 5 from J, leaving 21 bases between them. CDR3 coding DNA: TGTGCCAGCAGTACGATAGGGGGGAGCCTGGGTACTGAAGCTTTCTTT. Translating it yields CASSTIGGSLGTEAFF.

The sample holds many counts of this clonotype. The genes are TRBV9 and TRBJ2-3, with D perhaps assigned TRBD1 or TRBD2 (6 bases each). The CDR3 loop spans 14 amino acids. Germline CDR1 SGDLS, CDR2 YYNGEE. Trimming removed 3 bases at V and 4 bases at J, with 12 bases between. DNA of the CDR3: TGTGCCAGCAGCGCAGGAGGGGGACCAGATACGCAGTATTTT. Protein sequence: CASSAGGGPDTQYF.

The CDR3 DNA sequence: TGTGCCAGCAGTTTAAGCGGTGGGGTAGCGAAGACCCAGTACTTC. It codes for CASSLSGGVAKTQYF. The gene calls are TRBV27 and TRBJ2-5; a weak D match, TRBD2 (5 bases). This CDR3 has 15 amino acids. The ends were cut back, 2 bases at V and 6 bases at J, with 16 bases in the middle. Germline V gene sequence: CDR1 MNHEY, CDR2 SMNVEV (reference sequence).

This clonotype was counted at least ten times. V and J are TRBV10-3 and TRBJ1-5; unclear D gene. The CDR3 length is 13 residues. CDR1 is ENHRY, CDR2 SYGVKD, per germline. V lost 4 bases and J 8 bases, leaving 12 bases between the germline ends. CDR3 nucleotides: TGTGCCATCAGTGGGTTCGACGGGGAGCCCCAGCATTTT. Translating it yields CAISGFDGEPQHF.

CDR3 coding DNA: TGTGCCAGCCCACGGCAGCCGAACACTGAAGCTTTCTTT. The encoded protein is CASPRQPNTEAFF. This sequence joins TRBV6-6 and TRBJ1-1, with no clear D. Germline V CDR1 and CDR2: MNHNY, SVGAGI (reference sequence). This CDR3 is 13 amino acids long. V was shortened by 8 bases and J by 1 base, with 11 bases between the two germline ends.